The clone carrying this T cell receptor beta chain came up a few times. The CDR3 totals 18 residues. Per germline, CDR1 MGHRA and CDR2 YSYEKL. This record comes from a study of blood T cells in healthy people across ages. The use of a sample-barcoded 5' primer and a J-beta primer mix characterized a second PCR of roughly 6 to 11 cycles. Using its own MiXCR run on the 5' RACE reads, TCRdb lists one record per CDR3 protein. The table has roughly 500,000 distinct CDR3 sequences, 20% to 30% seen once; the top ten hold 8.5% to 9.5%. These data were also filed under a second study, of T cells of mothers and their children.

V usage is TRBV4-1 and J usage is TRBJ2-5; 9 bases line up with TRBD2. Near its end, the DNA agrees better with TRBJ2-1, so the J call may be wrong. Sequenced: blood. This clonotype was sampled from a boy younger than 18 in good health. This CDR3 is CASSPRRTIAGEFNEQFF. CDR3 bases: TGCGCCAGCAGCCCGAGACGGACGATAGCGGGAGAGTTTAATGAGCAGTTCTTC.